The entry that follows covers one T cell receptor beta chain sequence. This receptor's antigen is unknown. Base qualities are not recorded, but no much larger clone differs from it by a single base. This specimen belongs to a study of blood T cells in healthy people across ages (dated by TCRdb to the mid-2010s). Background on the whole study: In model experiments, template switching captured about one uniquely barcoded TCR beta cDNA molecule for every two T cells. Using deep sequencing normalized with unique cDNA molecular identifiers, the study measured how TCR beta repertoire diversity changes with age. Donors were grouped into four age groups: young (average 16 years), middle-aged (about 38), aged (62) and long-lived (approximately 75). To avoid experimental bias, donors of different ages were randomly spread across the sequencing lanes. For two donors (one aged 18 to 29 and one aged 80 or older), the study analyzed two additional independent replicas of 1 million unique cDNA reads from the same blood draw.

The germline V gene sets CDR1 to MNHEY and CDR2 to SVGAGI. The CDR3, from cysteine to phenylalanine, totals 19 residues. CDR3 DNA is the only sequence kept; it has 57 bases, read in frame from the first base. Cut back by 0 bases and 3 bases, the V and J ends lie 24 bases apart. Library method: 5' RACE. The sample was run on an Illumina HiSeq 2500. The second PCR ran for roughly 7 to 11 cycles and used a J-beta primer mix along with a sample-barcoded 5' primer. A template-switch 5' adaptor carrying 12 random nucleotides introduced a unique molecular identifier onto each TCR beta cDNA molecule. Each sample yielded at least 3 million CDR3-containing paired-end reads. All of the RNA was converted into first-strand cDNA using the Mint cDNA synthesis kit, with a TRBC-specific oligonucleotide serving as the primer. After uracil-DNA glycosylase treatment, a first 18-cycle PCR used universal primers M1SS and BC2_uni_R on all cDNA. In the authors' own workflow: Normalization of each sample was performed by random selection of 1 million high-quality reads, each carrying a distinct molecular identifier. Reads sharing molecular identifiers were discarded rather than binned into consensus sequences. MiTCR, run with a Q25 quality threshold and the strictest error-elimination algorithm, handled CDR3 identification, clonotype clustering and error correction. A nonparametric unseen species model with Euler transformation was used to estimate a lower bound on total TCR beta diversity. The public reads were reprocessed in TCRdb via fastp at Q25 and MiXCR, keeping in-frame beta chains. Rows with one shared CDR3 protein collapse into an entry with the most common genes and DNA. The V and J calls and clone size are TCRdb's, not the authors'. The sample table shows around 1.5 million distinct CDR3 sequences, and around 42% are seen once. The top ten clonotypes cover roughly 7.7% of the sample.

Results and caveats for the whole study, not just this receptor: Because profiling used bulk unsorted PBMCs, naive and antigen-experienced compartments could not be compared conclusively. The percentage of naive T cells measured by flow cytometry correlated strongly with observed TCR beta diversity. Donor CMV infection status was unknown, potentially confounding age-related changes in expanded clonotypes. Compared with the aged group, more naive CD4+ T cells, fewer expanded clones and increased TCR diversity were shown by the long-lived group, suggesting age selection. Estimates of total diversity based on one million sequenced T cells were regarded as lower bounds and as underestimates. Observed TCR beta diversity per million T cells fell roughly linearly with age, and a significant reduction was already apparent by age roughly 40.

The roughly 39 donors, aged roughly 6 to 95 years, were systemically healthy Caucasian individuals from Russia. Ten milliliters of peripheral blood were drawn from each donor into EDTA-treated Vacutainer tubes. Ficoll-Paque density-gradient centrifugation was used to isolate PBMCs, with at least 6.5 million per sample. Total RNA, at least 6 micrograms per sample, was extracted from PBMCs with Trizol reagent. The percentages of naive CD45RAhigh/CD27high T cells were determined by flow cytometry on a PBMC aliquot from every donor. This TCR came from a woman between 18 and 29 years old in good health. The V gene is TRBV6-5 and the J gene is TRBJ2-7; a tentative D call is TRBD2 (6 bases match). Sample: blood. The CDR3 has the sequence CASSYSSSVRPGRFYEQYF. The DNA sequence follows: TGTGCCAGCAGTTACTCCTCTAGCGTCCGTCCGGGGAGGTTCTACGAGCAGTACTTC.